What follows describes a single T cell receptor (beta chain). Its ends do not fully match the called genes, so a read error is possible. This entry comes from a study of blood T cell repertoires in COVID-19. This CDR3 contains 17 residues. Germline values: CDR1 MNHNS, CDR2 SASEGT. Sequenced by immunoSEQ multiplex PCR; TCRdb stores in-frame clones only, minus some. The sample holds roughly 70,000 clones, approximately 84% seen once. This sequence joins TRBV6-1 and TRBJ1-2, with 7 nucleotides matching TRBD1. The receptor's source is a human donor in a cohort sampled during active COVID-19. The sequencing input was peripheral blood. The CDR3 is CASSQAFTGASALGYTF. DNA of the CDR3: TGTGCCAGCAGTCAAGCCTTTACAGGGGCGTCCGCGCTTGGCTACACCTTC.